This record concerns one TCR beta chain sequence. The antigen remains undetermined. The entry originates in a study of T cell responses to AZD1222 COVID-19 vaccine. The wider study: Pooled in the analysis were second doses at about 4 or about 12 weeks.

Generated by immunoSEQ multiplex PCR, the TCRdb table keeps only in-frame clones and is missing some. The sample comprises about 140,000 clones, roughly 90% of which are singletons, and roughly 5% rests with the top ten. This CDR3 spans 15 amino acids. Germline loops: CDR1 SEHNR, CDR2 FQNEAQ (reference sequence). Trimming left V 6 bases short and J 9 bases short, with 21 bases between. Findings and caveats of the study: Unmutated variant regions reportedly attract nearly half of all spike-specific TCRs. Seropositive at baseline were only five or six AZD1222 recipients.

This clonotype was obtained from an adult in good health. The sequencing here drew on peripheral blood, taken on day 0 of AZD1222 vaccination. This sequence joins TRBV7-9 and TRBJ2-1; the D is unclear. The CDR3 region has the DNA TGTGCCAGCAGTCCGCCTCTTAGCTCGGGTGGTGAGCAGTTCTTC. This gives the protein CASSPPLSSGGEQFF. Drawing the rest from reference TRBV7-9 and TRBJ2-1, the complete variable domain is DTGVSQNPRHKITKRGQNVTFRCDPISEHNRLYWYRQTLGQGPEFLTYFQNEAQLEKSRLLSDRFSAERPKGSFSTLEIQRTEQGDSAMYLCASSPPLSSGGEQFFGPGTRLTVL.